This note documents a single TCR beta chain sequence. What it binds is unknown. The data derive from a study of cytomegalovirus exposure and HLA in healthy donors. Regarding the study as a whole: An ancestry cluster, one associated with Asian ancestry, reportedly showed fewer N-insertions than the approximately 660-donor mean in a later analysis.

Vbeta (60) and Jbeta (13) primers were used in the PCR. TCRdb's table, derived via immunoSEQ multiplex PCR, lists solely in-frame clones and lacks some. The sample carries 270,000 or so clones, roughly 88% recorded once. Sequenced: PBMCs. This receptor was obtained from a man between 40 and 49 years old in good health and CMV-seropositive.

This CDR3 is CASSQILAGGRNEQFF. CDR3 DNA sequence: TGTGCCAGCAGCCAGATACTAGCGGGAGGGAGGAATGAGCAGTTCTTC. The chain combines TRBV5-8 with TRBJ2-1; 13 bases line up with TRBD2. The CDR3 length is 16 residues. The germline V gene has CDR1 SGHTS and CDR2 YDEGEE. The V segment lost 4 bases and the J segment 7 bases; nucleotides outside the gene matches: 8.